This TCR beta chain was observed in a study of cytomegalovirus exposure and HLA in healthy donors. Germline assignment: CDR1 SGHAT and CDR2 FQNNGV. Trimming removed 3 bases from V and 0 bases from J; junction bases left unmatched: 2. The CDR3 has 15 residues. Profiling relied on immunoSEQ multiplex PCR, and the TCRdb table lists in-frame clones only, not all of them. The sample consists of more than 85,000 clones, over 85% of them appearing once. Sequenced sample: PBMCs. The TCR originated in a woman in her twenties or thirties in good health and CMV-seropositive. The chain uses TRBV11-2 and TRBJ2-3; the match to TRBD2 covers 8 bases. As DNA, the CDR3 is TGTGCCAGCAGCTTTACTAGCGGCAGCACAGATACGCAGTATTTT. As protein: CASSFTSGSTDTQYF.